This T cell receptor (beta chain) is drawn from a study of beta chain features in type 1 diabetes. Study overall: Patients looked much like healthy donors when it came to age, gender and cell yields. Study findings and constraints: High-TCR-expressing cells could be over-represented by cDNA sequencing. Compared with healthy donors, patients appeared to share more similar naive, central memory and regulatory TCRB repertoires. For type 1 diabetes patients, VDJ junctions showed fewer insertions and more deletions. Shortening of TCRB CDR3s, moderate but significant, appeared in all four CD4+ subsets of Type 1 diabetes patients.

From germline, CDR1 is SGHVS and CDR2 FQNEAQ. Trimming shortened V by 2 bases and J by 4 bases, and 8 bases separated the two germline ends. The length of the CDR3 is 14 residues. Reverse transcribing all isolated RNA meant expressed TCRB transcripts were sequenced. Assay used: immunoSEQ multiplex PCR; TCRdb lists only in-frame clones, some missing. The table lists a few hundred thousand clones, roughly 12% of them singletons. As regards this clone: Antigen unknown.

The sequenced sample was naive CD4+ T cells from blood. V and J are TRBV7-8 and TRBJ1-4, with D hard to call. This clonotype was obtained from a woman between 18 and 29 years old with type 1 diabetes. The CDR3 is CASSLSRLNEKLFF. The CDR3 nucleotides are TGTGCCAGCAGCTTAAGCCGTCTTAATGAAAAACTGTTTTTT.